This section outlines one TCR beta chain sequence together with its context. Its antigen remains unidentified. Autoimmune disease history or systemic immunosuppression was exclusionary. Sequencing used immunoSEQ multiplex PCR; TCRdb keeps in-frame clones, though not all of them. The data hold 50,000 or so clones, with 85% to 90% observed a single time. Germline loops: CDR1 KGHSH, CDR2 LQKENI. Trimming cost V 2 bases and J 0 bases; bases outside gene matches: 11. The CDR3 has 18 residues. This entry belongs to a study of OX40 agonist ivuxolimab in advanced cancers. Overall study results and limits: Expanded clones belonging to CD8+ T cells outnumbered, on average, those of CD4+. Both CD4+ and CD8+ T cell populations in blood had undergone clonal expansion by week 6 at 0.1 to 3.0 mg/kg. Compared with others, partial responders at 0.1-3.0 mg/kg displayed clonal expansion among the lowest.

This receptor was obtained from an adult with an advanced solid tumor such as melanoma, head and neck, liver or kidney cancer. The V call is TRBV18, the J call TRBJ2-5, with 8 bases that match TRBD1. The sequenced sample was CD4+ or CD8+ T cells sorted from blood, obtained in a trial of the OX40 agonist ivuxolimab. This CDR3 reads CASSPSQGGQVYQETQYF. CDR3 nucleotides: TGTGCCAGCTCACCAAGTCAAGGGGGACAGGTGTACCAAGAGACCCAGTACTTC.